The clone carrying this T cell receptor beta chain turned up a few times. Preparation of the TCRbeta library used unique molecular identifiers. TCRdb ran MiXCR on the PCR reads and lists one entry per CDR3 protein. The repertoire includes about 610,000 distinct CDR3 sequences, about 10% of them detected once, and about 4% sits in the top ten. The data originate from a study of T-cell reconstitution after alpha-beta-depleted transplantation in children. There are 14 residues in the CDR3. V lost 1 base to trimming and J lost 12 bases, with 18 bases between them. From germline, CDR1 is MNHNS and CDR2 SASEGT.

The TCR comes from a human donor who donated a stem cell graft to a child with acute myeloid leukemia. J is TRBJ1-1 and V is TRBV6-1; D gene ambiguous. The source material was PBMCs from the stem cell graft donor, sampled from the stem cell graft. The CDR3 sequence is CASSEGWAGPSSFF. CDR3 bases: TGTGCCAGCAGTGAAGGTTGGGCAGGACCCTCTTCTTTCTTT.